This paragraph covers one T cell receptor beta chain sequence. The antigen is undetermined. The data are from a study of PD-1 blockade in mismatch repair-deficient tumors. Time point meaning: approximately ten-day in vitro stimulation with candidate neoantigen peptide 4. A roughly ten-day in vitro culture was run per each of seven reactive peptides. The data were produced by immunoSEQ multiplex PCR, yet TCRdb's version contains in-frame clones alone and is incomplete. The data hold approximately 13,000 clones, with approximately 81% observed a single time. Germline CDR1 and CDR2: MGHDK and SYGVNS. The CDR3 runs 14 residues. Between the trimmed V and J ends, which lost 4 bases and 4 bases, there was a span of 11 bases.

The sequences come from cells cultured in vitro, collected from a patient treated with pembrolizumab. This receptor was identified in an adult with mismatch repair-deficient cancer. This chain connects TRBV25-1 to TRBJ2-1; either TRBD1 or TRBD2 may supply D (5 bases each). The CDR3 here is CASSAGTSYNEQFF. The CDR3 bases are TGTGCCAGCAGTGCGGGGACCTCTTACAATGAGCAGTTCTTC.